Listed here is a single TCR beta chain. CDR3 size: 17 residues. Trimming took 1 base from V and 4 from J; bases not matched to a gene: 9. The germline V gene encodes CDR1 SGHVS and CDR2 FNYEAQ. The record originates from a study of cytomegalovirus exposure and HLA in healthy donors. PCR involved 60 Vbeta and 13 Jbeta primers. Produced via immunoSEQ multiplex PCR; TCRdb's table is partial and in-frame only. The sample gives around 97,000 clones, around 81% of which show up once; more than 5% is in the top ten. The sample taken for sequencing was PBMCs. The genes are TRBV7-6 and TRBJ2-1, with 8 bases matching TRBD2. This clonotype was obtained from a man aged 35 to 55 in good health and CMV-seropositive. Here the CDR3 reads CASSLGVGRGGYNEQFF. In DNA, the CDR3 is TGTGCCAGCAGCTTAGGGGTGGGACGGGGGGGGTACAATGAGCAGTTCTTC.